The source of this T cell receptor (beta chain) is a study of T cells expressing NK-cell markers. Study-wide results and caveats: CD8+ T cells in 5 or 6 donors included dominant NKG2C+ clonotypes at about 1.0-8%.

A remark on this clonotype: Antigen unknown.

Using the 5' RACE reads, TCRdb records one entry per CDR3 protein without DNA. The sample's table shows some 460,000 distinct CDR3 sequences. The CDR3 runs 14 residues. CDR1 and CDR2 from the germline V gene are SGHRS and YFSETQ. Sequenced input: blood T cells: a sorted CD56 or NKG2C T cell subset, CD4+ or CD8+ T cells, or bulk PBMC T cells (not recorded which). The TCR comes from a woman in her forties or fifties in good health. The rearrangement links TRBV5-1 to TRBJ2-5; TCRdb's D call, TRBD1, is unchecked because there is no DNA. The CDR3 sequence: CASSKGGLQETQYF.